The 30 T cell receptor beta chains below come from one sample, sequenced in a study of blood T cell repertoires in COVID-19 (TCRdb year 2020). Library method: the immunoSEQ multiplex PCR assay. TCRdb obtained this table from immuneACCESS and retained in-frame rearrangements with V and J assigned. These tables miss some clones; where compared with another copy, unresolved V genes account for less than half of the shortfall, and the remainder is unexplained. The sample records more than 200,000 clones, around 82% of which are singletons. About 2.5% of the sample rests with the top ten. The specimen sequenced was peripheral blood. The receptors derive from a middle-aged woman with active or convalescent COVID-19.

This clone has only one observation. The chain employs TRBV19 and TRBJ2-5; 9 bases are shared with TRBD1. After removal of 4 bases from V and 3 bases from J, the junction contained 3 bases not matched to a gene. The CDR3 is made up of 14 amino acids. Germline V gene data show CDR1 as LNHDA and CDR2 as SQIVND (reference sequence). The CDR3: CASSNWDREETQYF. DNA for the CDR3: TGTGCCAGTAGTAATTGGGACAGGGAAGAGACCCAGTACTTC.

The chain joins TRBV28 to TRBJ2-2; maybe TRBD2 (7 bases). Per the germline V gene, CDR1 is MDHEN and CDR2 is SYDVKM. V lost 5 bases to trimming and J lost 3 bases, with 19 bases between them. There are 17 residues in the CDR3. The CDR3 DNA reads TGTGCCAGCAGTGGCGGGGGCCGGGGTATAGACACCGGGGAGCTGTTTTTT. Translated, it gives CASSGGGRGIDTGELFF.

Written as DNA, the CDR3 is TGTGCCACCTCTGGGACTTCCACAGATACGCAGTATTTT. Amino acids: CATSGTSTDTQYF. The V call is TRBV6-5, the J call TRBJ2-3; TRBD2 might be the D (6 bases). Trimming shortened V by 10 bases and J by 2 bases, and 13 bases separated the two germline ends. The CDR3 sequence is 13 residues long. In germline, CDR1 is MNHEY, CDR2 SVGAGI.

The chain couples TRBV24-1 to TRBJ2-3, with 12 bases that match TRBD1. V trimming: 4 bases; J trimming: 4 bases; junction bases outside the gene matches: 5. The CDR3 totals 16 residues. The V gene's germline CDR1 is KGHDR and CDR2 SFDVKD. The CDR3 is CATSETGTGGADTQYF. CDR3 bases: TGTGCCACCAGTGAAACCGGGACAGGGGGCGCAGATACGCAGTATTTT.

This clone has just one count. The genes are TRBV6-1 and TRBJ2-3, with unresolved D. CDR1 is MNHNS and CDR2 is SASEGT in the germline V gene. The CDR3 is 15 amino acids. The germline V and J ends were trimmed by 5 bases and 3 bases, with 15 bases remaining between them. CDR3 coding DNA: TGTGCCAGCAGTACAGACCCCTCTGCGACAGATACGCAGTATTTT. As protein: CASSTDPSATDTQYF.

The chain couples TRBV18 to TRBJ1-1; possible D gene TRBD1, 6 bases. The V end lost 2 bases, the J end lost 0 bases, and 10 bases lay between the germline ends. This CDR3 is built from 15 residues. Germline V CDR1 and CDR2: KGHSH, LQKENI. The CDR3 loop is CASSPDQGLNTEAFF. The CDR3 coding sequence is TGTGCCAGCTCACCAGATCAGGGGCTGAACACTGAAGCTTTCTTT.

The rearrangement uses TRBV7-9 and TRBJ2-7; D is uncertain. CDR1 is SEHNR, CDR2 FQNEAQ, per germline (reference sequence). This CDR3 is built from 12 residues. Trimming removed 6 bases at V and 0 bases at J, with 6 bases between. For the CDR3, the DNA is TGTGCCAGCAGTCCCCGCTCCTACGAGCAGTACTTC. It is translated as CASSPRSYEQYF.

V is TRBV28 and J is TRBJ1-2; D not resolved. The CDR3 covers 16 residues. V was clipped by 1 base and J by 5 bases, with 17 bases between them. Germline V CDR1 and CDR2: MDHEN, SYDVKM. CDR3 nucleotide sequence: TGTGCCAGCAGTTTATCCGGCGGGGTTTGGGTATATGGCTACACCTTC. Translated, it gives CASSLSGGVWVYGYTF.

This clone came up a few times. For the CDR3, the DNA is TGTGCCAGCAGTGACTGGGACAGGGGTCCCGACATGAACACTGAAGCTTTCTTT. Its translation: CASSDWDRGPDMNTEAFF. The V call is TRBV2, the J call TRBJ1-1, with 10 bases lining up with TRBD1. Trimming took 3 bases from V and 0 from J; bases not matched to a gene: 10. Germline V gene data show CDR1 as SNHLY and CDR2 as FYNNEI. This CDR3 contains 18 residues. Full variable domain (remainder filled in from reference TRBV2 and TRBJ1-1): EPEVTQTPSHQVTQMGQEVILRCVPISNHLYFYWYRQILGQKVEFLVSFYNNEISEKSEIFDDQFSVERPDGSNFTLKIRSTKLEDSAMYFCASSDWDRGPDMNTEAFFGQGTRLTVV.

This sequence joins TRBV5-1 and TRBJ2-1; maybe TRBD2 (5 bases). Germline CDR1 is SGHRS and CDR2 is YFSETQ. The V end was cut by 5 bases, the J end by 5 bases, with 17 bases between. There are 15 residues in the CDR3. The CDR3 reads CASRSDSWEHNEQFF. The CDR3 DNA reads TGCGCCAGCAGGTCGGACTCATGGGAGCACAATGAGCAGTTCTTC.

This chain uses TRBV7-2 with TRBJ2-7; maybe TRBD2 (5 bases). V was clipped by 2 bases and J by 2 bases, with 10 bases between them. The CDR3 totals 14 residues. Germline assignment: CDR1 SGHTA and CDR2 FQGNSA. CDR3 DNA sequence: TGTGCCAGCAGCTTATTATTAGCGACCTACGAGCAGTACTTC. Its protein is CASSLLLATYEQYF. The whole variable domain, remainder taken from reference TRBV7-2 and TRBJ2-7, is GAGVSQSPSNKVTEKGKDVELRCDPISGHTALYWYRQSLGQGLEFLIYFQGNSAPDKSGLPSDRFSAERTGGSVSTLTIQRTQQEDSAVYLCASSLLLATYEQYFGPGTRLTVT.

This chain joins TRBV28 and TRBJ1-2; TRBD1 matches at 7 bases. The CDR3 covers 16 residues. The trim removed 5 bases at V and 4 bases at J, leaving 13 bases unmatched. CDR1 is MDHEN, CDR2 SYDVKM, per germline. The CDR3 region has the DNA TGTGCCAGCAGTACCCGGACAGGACGGACCTTCTATGGCTACACCTTC. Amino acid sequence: CASSTRTGRTFYGYTF.

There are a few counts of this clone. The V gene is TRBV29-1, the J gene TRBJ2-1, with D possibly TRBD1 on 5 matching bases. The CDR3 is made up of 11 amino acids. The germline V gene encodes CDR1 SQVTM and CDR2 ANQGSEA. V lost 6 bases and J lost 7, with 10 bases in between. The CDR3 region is CSVEQVNEQFF. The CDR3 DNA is TGCAGCGTCGAACAGGTGAATGAGCAGTTCTTC.

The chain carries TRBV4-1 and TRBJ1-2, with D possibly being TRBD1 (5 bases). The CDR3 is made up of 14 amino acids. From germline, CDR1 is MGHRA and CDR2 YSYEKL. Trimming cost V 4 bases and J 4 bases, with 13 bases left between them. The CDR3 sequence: CASSLPGRAYGYTF. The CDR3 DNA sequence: TGCGCCAGCAGCCTCCCGGGCAGGGCCTATGGCTACACCTTC.

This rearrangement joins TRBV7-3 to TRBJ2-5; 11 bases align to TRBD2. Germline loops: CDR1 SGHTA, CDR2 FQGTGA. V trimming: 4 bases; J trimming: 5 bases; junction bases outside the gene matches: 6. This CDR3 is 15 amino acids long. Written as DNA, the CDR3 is TGTGCCAGCAGCTCTGTAGCGGGGGGGCGCGAGACCCAGTACTTC. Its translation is CASSSVAGGRETQYF.

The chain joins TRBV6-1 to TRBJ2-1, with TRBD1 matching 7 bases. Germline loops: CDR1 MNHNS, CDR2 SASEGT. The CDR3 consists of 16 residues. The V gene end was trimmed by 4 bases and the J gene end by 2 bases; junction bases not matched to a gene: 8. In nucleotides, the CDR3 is TGTGCCAGCAGTGGGGCGACAGGGACCGCCTACAATGAGCAGTTCTTC. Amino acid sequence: CASSGATGTAYNEQFF.

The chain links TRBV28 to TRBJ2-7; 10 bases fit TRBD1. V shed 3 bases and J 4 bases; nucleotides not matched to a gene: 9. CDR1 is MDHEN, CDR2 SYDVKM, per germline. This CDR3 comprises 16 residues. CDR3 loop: CASSFYRTGGSYEQYF. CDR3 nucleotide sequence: TGTGCCAGCAGTTTCTACAGGACAGGGGGATCTTACGAGCAGTACTTC.

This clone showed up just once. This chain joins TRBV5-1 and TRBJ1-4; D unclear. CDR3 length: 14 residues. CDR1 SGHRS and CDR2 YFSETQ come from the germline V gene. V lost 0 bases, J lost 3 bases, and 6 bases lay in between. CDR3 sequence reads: CASSLGGANEKLFF. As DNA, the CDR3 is TGCGCCAGCAGCTTGGGGGGAGCTAATGAAAAACTGTTTTTT.

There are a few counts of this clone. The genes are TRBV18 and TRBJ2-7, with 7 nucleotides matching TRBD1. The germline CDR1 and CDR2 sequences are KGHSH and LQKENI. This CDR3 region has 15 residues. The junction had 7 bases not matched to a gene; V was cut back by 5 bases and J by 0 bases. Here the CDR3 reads CASSVGTASSYEQYF. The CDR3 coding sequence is TGTGCCAGCTCAGTCGGGACAGCGAGCTCCTACGAGCAGTACTTC.

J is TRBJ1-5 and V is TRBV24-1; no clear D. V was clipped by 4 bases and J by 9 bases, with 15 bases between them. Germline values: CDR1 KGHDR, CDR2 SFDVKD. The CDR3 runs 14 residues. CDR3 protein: CATSEKSQLRPQHF. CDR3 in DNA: TGTGCCACCAGTGAGAAGTCACAGCTCCGGCCCCAGCATTTT.

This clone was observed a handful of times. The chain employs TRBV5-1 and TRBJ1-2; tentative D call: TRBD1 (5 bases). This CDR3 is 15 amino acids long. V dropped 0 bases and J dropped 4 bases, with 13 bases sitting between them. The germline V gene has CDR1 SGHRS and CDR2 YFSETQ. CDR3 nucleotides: TGCGCCAGCAGCTTGGCCGGGGGTGGTAGCTATGGCTACACCTTC. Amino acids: CASSLAGGGSYGYTF.

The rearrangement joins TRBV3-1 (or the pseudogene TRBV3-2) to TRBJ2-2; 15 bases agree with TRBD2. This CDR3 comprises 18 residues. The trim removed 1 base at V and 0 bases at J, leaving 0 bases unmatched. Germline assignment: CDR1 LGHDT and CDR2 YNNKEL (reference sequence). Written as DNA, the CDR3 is TGTGCCAGCAGCCAAGGGACTAGCGGGAGGGCGAACACCGGGGAGCTGTTTTTT. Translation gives CASSQGTSGRANTGELFF.

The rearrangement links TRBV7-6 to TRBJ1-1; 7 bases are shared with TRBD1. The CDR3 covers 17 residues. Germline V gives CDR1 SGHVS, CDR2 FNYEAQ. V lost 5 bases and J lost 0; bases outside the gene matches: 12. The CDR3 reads CASSPTGQAAMNTEAFF. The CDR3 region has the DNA TGTGCCAGCAGCCCCACTGGACAGGCCGCAATGAACACTGAAGCTTTCTTT.

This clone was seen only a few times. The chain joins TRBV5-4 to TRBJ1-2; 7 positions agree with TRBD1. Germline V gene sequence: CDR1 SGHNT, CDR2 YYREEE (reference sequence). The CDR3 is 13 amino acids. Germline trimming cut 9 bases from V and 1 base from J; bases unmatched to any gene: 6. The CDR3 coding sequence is TGTGCCATCTCGACAGGGATTAACTATGGCTACACCTTC. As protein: CAISTGINYGYTF.

The CDR3, as DNA: TGTGCCAGCAGCTTATTCTACAGGGGAGGCACCGGGGAGCTGTTTTTT. Translating gives CASSLFYRGGTGELFF. V is TRBV7-3 and J is TRBJ2-2, with D possibly matching TRBD1 (7 bases). Germline V gene sequence: CDR1 SGHTA, CDR2 FQGTGA. This CDR3 region has 16 residues. Trimming shortened V by 2 bases and J by 4 bases, and 14 bases separated the two germline ends.

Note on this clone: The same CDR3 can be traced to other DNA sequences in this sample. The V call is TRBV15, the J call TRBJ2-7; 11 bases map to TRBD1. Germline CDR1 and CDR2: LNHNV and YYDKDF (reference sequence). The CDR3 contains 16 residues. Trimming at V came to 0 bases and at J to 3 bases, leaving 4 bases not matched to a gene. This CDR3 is CATSREGGTGGYEQYF. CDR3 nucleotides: TGTGCCACCAGCAGAGAGGGAGGGACAGGGGGCTACGAGCAGTACTTC.

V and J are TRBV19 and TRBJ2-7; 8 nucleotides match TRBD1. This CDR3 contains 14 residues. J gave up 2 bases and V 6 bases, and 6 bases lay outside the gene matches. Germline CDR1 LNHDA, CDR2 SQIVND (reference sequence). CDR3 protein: CASSPGTGTYEQYF. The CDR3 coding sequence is TGTGCCAGTAGCCCCGGGACAGGCACCTACGAGCAGTACTTC. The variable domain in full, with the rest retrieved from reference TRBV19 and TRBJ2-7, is DGGITQSPKYLFRKEGQNVTLSCEQNLNHDAMYWYRQDPGQGLRLIYYSQIVNDFQKGDIAEGYSVSREKKESFPLTVTSAQKNPTAFYLCASSPGTGTYEQYFGPGTRLTVT.

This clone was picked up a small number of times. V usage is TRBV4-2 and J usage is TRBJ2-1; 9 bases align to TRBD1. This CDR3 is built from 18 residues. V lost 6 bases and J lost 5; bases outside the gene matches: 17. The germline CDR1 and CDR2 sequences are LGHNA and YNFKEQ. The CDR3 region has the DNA TGTGCCAGCAGATCGGACAGGGGCGTCCTCCCGTTTGACAATGAGCAGTTCTTC. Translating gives CASRSDRGVLPFDNEQFF.

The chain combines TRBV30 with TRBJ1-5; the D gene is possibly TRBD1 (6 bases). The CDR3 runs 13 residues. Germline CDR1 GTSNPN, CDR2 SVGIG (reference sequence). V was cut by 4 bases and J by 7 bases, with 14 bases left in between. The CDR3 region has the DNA TGTGCCTGGACTTTACAGGGTTCCCAGCCCCAGCATTTT. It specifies CAWTLQGSQPQHF.

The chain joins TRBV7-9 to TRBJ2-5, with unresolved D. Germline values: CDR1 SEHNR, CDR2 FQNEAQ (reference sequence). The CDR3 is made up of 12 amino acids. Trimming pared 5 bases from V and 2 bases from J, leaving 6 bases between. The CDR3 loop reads CASSPTQETQYF. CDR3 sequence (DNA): TGTGCCAGCAGCCCGACTCAAGAGACCCAGTACTTC.